These 11 T cell receptor beta chains share one sample of origin, sequenced in a study of T cells expressing NK-cell markers. Following a re-call of the 5' RACE reads, TCRdb has one entry per CDR3 protein and lacks DNA. The sample has roughly 390,000 distinct CDR3 sequences. Sequencing used blood T cells: a sorted CD56 or NKG2C T cell subset, CD4+ or CD8+ T cells, or bulk PBMC T cells (not recorded which). These receptors came from a woman aged 45-65 years in good health.

Here the CDR3 reads CSATLTGGGTQYF. The J gene is TRBJ2-5, the V gene TRBV20-1; TCRdb reports TRBD1, a call that lacks DNA to check it against. There are 13 residues in the CDR3. Germline V lookup: CDR1 DFQATT, CDR2 SNEGSKA (reference sequence).

The chain joins TRBV9 to TRBJ2-1; checking the TCRdb D call of TRBD2 is not possible without DNA. This CDR3 is 15 amino acids long. Per germline, CDR1 SGDLS and CDR2 YYNGEE. CDR3: CASSSLAGGYNEQFF.

This sequence joins TRBV6-5 and TRBJ2-2. CDR1 and CDR2 from the germline V gene are MNHEY and SVGAGI. CDR3 length: 16 amino acids. The CDR3 region is CASSYSEPGNTGELFF.

This sequence joins TRBV5-1 and TRBJ2-1; the D call of TRBD2 rests on TCRdb alone, since no DNA is present to check it. The CDR3 covers 16 residues. The germline V gene has CDR1 SGHRS and CDR2 YFSETQ. CDR3 in amino acids: CASSLRPQGEENEQFF. Full variable domain (remainder filled in from reference TRBV5-1 and TRBJ2-1): KAGVTQTPRYLIKTRGQQVTLSCSPISGHRSVSWYQQTPGQGLQFLFEYFSETQRNKGNFPGRFSGRQFSNSRSEMNVSTLELGDSALYLCASSLRPQGEENEQFFGPGTRLTVL.

This sequence joins TRBV3-1 and TRBJ1-1. CDR3 length: 12 amino acids. Per the germline V gene, CDR1 is LGHDT and CDR2 is YNNKEL (reference sequence). CDR3 sequence: CASSQGINEAFF.

The gene calls are TRBV12-3 or TRBV12-4 and TRBJ2-6; TCRdb designates TRBD1, a call that cannot be tested without DNA. There are 16 residues in the CDR3. The CDR3 protein is CASSLEVQAGANVLTF.

The rearrangement uses TRBV3-1 and TRBJ2-5. Germline V lookup: CDR1 LGHDT, CDR2 YNNKEL (reference sequence). This CDR3 is built from 16 residues. CDR3 in amino acids: CASSQEGVGLGETQYF.

V usage is TRBV29-1 and J usage is TRBJ1-5; TCRdb reports TRBD1, a call that lacks DNA to check it against. Germline loops: CDR1 SQVTM, CDR2 ANQGSEA. This CDR3 is 12 amino acids long. The CDR3 region is CSVHRGAQPQHF. Full variable domain (rest looked up from reference TRBV29-1 and TRBJ1-5): SAVISQKPSRDICQRGTSLTIQCQVDSQVTMMFWYRQQPGQSLTLIATANQGSEATYESGFVIDKFPISRPNLTFSTLTVSNMSPEDSSIYLCSVHRGAQPQHFGDGTRLSIL.

The chain is built from TRBV27 and TRBJ1-2; without DNA, the TCRdb call of TRBD1 cannot be checked. CDR1 MNHEY and CDR2 SMNVEV come from the germline V gene (reference sequence). The CDR3 sequence is 14 residues long. CDR3 sequence reads: CASTDSGTGYGYTF.

The chain links TRBV30 to TRBJ1-1. CDR1 is GTSNPN and CDR2 is SVGIG in the germline V gene (reference sequence). This CDR3 region has 12 residues. The CDR3 loop is CAWRGQNTEAFF.

The chain has TRBV19 and TRBJ1-1; TCRdb proposes TRBD1, but this gene call is untestable without DNA. Germline V lookup: CDR1 LNHDA, CDR2 SQIVND (reference sequence). This CDR3 has 15 amino acids. The CDR3 loop reads CATQSRGGLGTEAFF.